This paragraph reports one TCR beta chain. No ophthalmopathy progression within 18 months constituted stable Graves' hyperthyroidism. On the basis of clinical symptoms, serum thyroxine and TRAb, thyroid ultrasound and orbital computed tomography, diagnoses were made. PBMCs were sourced from less than 13 ml fresh peripheral blood. Amplification yielded TCR beta CDR3 regions, with RNA transcripts as the source. First-round RT-PCR of the TCR CDR3 relied on the HTBI primer set. In TCRdb, the multiplex PCR reads were re-called with MiXCR into one record per CDR3 protein. The sample holds about 340,000 distinct CDR3 sequences, around 23% seen once. This entry comes from a study of T cells in Graves' hyperthyroidism and ophthalmopathy. The sequence was collected from a woman in her fifties or sixties with Graves' hyperthyroidism. Sequencing input: blood.

The CDR3 nucleotides read TGTGCCAGTAGTATAGGTCCGGGACTAGCGGGAGCCCACGAGCAGTACTTC. Its translation: CASSIGPGLAGAHEQYF. The chain combines TRBV19 with TRBJ2-7, with 14 bases aligning to TRBD2. Per the germline V gene, CDR1 is LNHDA and CDR2 is SQIVND (reference sequence). V lost 1 base to trimming and J lost 5 bases; unmatched junction nucleotides: 7. The length of the CDR3 is 17 residues. Looking up the rest from reference TRBV19 and TRBJ2-7 gives the full variable domain: DGGITQSPKYLFRKEGQNVTLSCEQNLNHDAMYWYRQDPGQGLRLIYYSQIVNDFQKGDIAEGYSVSREKKESFPLTVTSAQKNPTAFYLCASSIGPGLAGAHEQYFGPGTRLTVT.